This T cell receptor (beta chain) was documented in a study of cytomegalovirus exposure and HLA in healthy donors. This clone was seen once. CDR3 length: 14 amino acids. After removal of 5 bases from V and 4 bases from J, the junction contained 4 bases not matched to a gene. Per germline, CDR1 SGHNT and CDR2 YENEEA. Among the approximately 130 subjects of the validation cohort, separate from the approximately 700-subject first cohort, were the donors. Clones were read by immunoSEQ multiplex PCR, and TCRdb kept only the in-frame ones, dropping some. The repertoire holds under 50,000 clones, with about 94% as singletons.

This chain joins TRBV11-3 and TRBJ2-3, with 9 bases identical to TRBD1. The clonotype comes from a woman aged 18-29 years in good health and CMV-seropositive. The sequencing input was PBMCs. CDR3 residues: CASSPGTGPDTQYF. CDR3 bases: TGTGCCAGCAGCCCCGGGACAGGGCCAGATACGCAGTATTTT.